The source of this T cell receptor beta chain is a study of blood T cell repertoires in COVID-19. Study summary: Both acute and convalescent COVID-19 samples were obtained from the United States, Italy and Spain. T cells, B-cell-depleted T cells, or PBMCs supplied cDNA or gDNA.

Generated by immunoSEQ multiplex PCR, the TCRdb table keeps only in-frame clones and is missing some. The sample comprises more than 200,000 clones, about 88% of which are singletons, and over 1.5% rests with the top ten. V lost 4 bases and J lost 6; bases outside the gene matches: 6. The V gene's germline CDR1 is SGHRS and CDR2 YFSETQ. The CDR3 runs 13 residues. This TCR derives from a man in his 70s with acute or convalescent COVID-19. The chain couples TRBV5-1 to TRBJ2-7, with 8 bases identical to TRBD1. The sample consisted of peripheral blood. CDR3 sequence (DNA): TGCGCCAGCAGCCCACCAGGGGGCGGCGAGCAGTACTTC. It yields the protein CASSPPGGGEQYF. Full variable domain (rest looked up from reference TRBV5-1 and TRBJ2-7): KAGVTQTPRYLIKTRGQQVTLSCSPISGHRSVSWYQQTPGQGLQFLFEYFSETQRNKGNFPGRFSGRQFSNSRSEMNVSTLELGDSALYLCASSPPGGGEQYFGPGTRLTVT.